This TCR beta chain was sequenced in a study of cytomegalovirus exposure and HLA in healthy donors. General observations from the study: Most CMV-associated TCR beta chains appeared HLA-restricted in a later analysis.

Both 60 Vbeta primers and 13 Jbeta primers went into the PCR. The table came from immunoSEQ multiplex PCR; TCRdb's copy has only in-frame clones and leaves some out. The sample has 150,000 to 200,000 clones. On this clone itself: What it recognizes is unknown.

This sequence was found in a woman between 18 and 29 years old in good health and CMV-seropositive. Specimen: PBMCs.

The CDR3 sequence: CASSPPWAGVAGELFF. CDR3 sequence (DNA): TGTGCCAGCAGCCCTCCCTGGGCCGGGGTGGCCGGGGAGCTGTTTTTT. The chain links TRBV5-6 to TRBJ2-2; TRBD2 might be the D (5 bases). The CDR3 consists of 16 residues. Trimming took 4 bases from V and 6 from J, leaving 19 bases between them. Per germline, CDR1 SGHDT and CDR2 YYEEEE.